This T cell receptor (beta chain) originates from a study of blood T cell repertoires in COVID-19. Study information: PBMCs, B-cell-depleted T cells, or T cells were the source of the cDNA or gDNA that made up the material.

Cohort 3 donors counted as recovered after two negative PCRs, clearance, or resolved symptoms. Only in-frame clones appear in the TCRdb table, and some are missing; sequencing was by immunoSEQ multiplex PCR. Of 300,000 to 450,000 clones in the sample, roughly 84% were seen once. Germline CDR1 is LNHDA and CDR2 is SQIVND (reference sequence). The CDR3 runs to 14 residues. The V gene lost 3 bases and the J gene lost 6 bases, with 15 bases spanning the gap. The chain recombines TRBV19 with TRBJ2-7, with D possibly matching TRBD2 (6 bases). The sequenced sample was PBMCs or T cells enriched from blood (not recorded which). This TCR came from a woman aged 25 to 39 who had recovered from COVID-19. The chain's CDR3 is CASSIRQREAEQYF. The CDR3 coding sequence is TGTGCCAGTAGTATTCGCCAGAGGGAGGCCGAGCAGTACTTC. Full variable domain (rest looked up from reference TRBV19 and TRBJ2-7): DGGITQSPKYLFRKEGQNVTLSCEQNLNHDAMYWYRQDPGQGLRLIYYSQIVNDFQKGDIAEGYSVSREKKESFPLTVTSAQKNPTAFYLCASSIRQREAEQYFGPGTRLTVT.